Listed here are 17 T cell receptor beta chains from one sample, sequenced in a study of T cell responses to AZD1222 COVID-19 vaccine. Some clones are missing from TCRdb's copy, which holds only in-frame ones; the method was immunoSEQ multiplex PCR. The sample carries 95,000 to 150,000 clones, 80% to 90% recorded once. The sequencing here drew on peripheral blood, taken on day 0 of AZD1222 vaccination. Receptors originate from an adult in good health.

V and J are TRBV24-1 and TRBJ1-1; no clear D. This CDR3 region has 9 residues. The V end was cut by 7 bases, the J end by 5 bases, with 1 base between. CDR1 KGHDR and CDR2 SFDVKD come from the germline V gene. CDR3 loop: CATRTEAFF. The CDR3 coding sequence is TGTGCCACCAGGACTGAAGCTTTCTTT.

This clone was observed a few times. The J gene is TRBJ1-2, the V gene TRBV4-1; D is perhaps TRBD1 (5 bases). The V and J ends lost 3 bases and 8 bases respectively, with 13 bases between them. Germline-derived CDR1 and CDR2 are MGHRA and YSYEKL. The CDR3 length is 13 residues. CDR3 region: CASSQQIEGGYTF. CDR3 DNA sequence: TGCGCCAGCAGCCAGCAGATAGAGGGGGGCTACACCTTC.

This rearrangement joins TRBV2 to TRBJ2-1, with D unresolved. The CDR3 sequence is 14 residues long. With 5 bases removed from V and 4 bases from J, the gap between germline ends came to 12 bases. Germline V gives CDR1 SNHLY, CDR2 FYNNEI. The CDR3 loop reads CASSLTGQYNEQFF. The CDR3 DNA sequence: TGTGCCAGCAGTCTGACGGGCCAATACAATGAGCAGTTCTTC. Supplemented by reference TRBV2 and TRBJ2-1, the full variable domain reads EPEVTQTPSHQVTQMGQEVILRCVPISNHLYFYWYRQILGQKVEFLVSFYNNEISEKSEIFDDQFSVERPDGSNFTLKIRSTKLEDSAMYFCASSLTGQYNEQFFGPGTRLTVL.

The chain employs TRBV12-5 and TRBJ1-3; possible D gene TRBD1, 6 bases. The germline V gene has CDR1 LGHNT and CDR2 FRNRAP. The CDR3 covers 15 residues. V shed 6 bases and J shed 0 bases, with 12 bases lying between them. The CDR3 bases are TGTGCTAGTGGGCCGGGACAAAACTCTGGAAACACCATATATTTT. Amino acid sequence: CASGPGQNSGNTIYF.

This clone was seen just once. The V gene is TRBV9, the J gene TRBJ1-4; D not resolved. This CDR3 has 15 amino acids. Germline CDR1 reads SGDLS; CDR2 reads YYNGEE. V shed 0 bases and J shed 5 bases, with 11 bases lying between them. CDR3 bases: TGTGCCAGCAGCGTAGCACAGCCGGGCAATGAAAAACTGTTTTTT. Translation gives CASSVAQPGNEKLFF.

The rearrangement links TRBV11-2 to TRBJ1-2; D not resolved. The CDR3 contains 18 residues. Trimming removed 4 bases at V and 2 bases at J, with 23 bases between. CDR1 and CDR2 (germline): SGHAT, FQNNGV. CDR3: CASSSMGFGGFRNYGYTF. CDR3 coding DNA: TGTGCCAGCAGCTCGATGGGCTTTGGCGGATTTAGGAACTATGGCTACACCTTC.

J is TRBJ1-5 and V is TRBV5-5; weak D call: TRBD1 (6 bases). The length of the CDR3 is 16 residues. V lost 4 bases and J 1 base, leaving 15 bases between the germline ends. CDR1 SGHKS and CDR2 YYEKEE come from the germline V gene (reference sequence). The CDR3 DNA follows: TGTGCCAGCAGCGTGGTGGGGGGCTGGAGCAATCAGCCCCAGCATTTT. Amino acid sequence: CASSVVGGWSNQPQHF.

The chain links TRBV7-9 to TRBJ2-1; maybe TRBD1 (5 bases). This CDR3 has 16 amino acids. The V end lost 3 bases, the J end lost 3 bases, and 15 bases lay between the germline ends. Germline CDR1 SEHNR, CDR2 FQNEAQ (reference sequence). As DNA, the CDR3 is TGTGCCAGCAGCTTCTCTCGACAGTGGGACTACAATGAGCAGTTCTTC. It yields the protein CASSFSRQWDYNEQFF. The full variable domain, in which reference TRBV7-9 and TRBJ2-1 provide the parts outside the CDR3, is DTGVSQNPRHKITKRGQNVTFRCDPISEHNRLYWYRQTLGQGPEFLTYFQNEAQLEKSRLLSDRFSAERPKGSFSTLEIQRTEQGDSAMYLCASSFSRQWDYNEQFFGPGTRLTVL.

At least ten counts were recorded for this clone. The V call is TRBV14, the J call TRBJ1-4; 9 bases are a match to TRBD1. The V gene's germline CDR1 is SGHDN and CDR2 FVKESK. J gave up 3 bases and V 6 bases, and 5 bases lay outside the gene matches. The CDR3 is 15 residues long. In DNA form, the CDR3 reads TGTGCCAGCAGACAACAGGGGGCAGCTAATGAAAAACTGTTTTTT. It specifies CASRQQGAANEKLFF.

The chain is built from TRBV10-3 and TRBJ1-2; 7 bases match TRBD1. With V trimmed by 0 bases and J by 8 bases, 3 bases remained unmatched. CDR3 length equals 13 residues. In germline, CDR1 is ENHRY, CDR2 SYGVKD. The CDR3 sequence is CAISESGQRGYTF. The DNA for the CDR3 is TGTGCCATCAGTGAGTCGGGACAGCGCGGCTACACCTTC.

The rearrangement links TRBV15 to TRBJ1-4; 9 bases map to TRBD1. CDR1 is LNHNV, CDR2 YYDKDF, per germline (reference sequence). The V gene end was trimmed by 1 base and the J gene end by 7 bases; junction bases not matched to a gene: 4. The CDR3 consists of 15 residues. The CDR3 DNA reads TGTGCCACCAGCAGAGTGGGACAGGGAATTGAAAAACTGTTTTTT. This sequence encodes CATSRVGQGIEKLFF.

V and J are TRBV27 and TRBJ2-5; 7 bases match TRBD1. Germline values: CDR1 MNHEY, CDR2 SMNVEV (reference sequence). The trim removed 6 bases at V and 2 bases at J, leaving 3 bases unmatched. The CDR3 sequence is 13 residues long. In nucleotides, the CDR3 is TGTGCCAGCAGGGGACAGTCTCAAGAGACCCAGTACTTC. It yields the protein CASRGQSQETQYF.

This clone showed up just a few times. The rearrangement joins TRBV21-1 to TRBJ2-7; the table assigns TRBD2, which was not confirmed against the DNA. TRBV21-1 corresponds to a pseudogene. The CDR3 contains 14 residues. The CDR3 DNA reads TGTGCCAGCAGCAAAGGTAAGCGATCCTACGAGCAGTACTTC. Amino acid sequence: CASSKGKRSYEQYF.

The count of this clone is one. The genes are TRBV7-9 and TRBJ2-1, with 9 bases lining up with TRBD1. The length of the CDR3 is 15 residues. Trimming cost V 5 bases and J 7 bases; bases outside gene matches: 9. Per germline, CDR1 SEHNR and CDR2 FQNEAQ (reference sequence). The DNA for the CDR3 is TGTGCCAGCAGCCCACCGGGACAGGGAGGGAATGAGCAGTTCTTC. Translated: CASSPPGQGGNEQFF.

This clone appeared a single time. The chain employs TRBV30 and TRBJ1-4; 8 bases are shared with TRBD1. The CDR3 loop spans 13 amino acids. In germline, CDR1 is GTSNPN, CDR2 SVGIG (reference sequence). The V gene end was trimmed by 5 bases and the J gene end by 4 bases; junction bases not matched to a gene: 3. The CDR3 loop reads CAWDRGGNEKLFF. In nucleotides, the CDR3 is TGTGCCTGGGACAGGGGAGGTAATGAAAAACTGTTTTTT. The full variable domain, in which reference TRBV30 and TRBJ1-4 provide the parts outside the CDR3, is SQTIHQWPATLVQPVGSPLSLECTVEGTSNPNLYWYRQAAGRGLQLLFYSVGIGQISSEVPQNLSASRPQDRQFILSSKKLLLSDSGFYLCAWDRGGNEKLFFGSGTQLSVL.

In nucleotides, the CDR3 is TGTGCCAGCAGCCCGCGGGGTCCTAACTATGGCTACACCTTC. As protein: CASSPRGPNYGYTF. The chain uses TRBV7-2 and TRBJ1-2; D unclear. The germline V gene has CDR1 SGHTA and CDR2 FQGNSA. The CDR3 is made up of 14 amino acids. V lost 5 bases, J lost 0 bases, and 10 bases lay in between.

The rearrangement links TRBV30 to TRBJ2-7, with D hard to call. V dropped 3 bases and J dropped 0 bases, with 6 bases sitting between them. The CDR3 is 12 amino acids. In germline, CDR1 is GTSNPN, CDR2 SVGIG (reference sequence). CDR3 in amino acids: CAWSAVSYEQYF. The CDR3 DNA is TGTGCCTGGAGCGCCGTCTCCTACGAGCAGTACTTC. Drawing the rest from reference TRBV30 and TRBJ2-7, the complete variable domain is SQTIHQWPATLVQPVGSPLSLECTVEGTSNPNLYWYRQAAGRGLQLLFYSVGIGQISSEVPQNLSASRPQDRQFILSSKKLLLSDSGFYLCAWSAVSYEQYFGPGTRLTVT.